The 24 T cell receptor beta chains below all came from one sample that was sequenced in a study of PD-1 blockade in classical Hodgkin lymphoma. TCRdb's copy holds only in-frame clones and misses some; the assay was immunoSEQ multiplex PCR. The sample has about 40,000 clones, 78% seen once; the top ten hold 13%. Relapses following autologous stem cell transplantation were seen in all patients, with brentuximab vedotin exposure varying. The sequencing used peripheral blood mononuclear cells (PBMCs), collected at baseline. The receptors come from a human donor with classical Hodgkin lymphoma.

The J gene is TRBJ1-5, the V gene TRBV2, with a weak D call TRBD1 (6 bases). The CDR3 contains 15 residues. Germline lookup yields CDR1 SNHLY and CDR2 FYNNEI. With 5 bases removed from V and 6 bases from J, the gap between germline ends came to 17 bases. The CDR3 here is CASSPETGTGQPQHF. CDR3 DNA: TGTGCCAGCAGTCCTGAAACAGGGACCGGTCAGCCCCAGCATTTT.

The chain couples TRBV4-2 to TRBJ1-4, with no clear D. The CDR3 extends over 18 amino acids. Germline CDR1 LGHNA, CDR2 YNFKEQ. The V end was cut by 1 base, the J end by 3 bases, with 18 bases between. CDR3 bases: TGTGCCAGCAGCCAAGGGTTGGACTATTACAGATCTAATGAAAAACTGTTTTTT. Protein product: CASSQGLDYYRSNEKLFF.

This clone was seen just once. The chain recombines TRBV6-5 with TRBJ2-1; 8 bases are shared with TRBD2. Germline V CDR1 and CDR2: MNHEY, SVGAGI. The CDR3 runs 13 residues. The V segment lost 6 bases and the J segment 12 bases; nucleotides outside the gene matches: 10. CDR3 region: CASSSGGGSGQFF. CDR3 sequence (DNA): TGTGCCAGCAGCTCGGGGGGGGGATCAGGGCAGTTCTTC.

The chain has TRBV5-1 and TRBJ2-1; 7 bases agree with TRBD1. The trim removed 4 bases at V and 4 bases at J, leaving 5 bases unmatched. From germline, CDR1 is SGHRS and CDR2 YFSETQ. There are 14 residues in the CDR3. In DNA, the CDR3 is TGCGCCAGCAGCGGGGGACAGCCATACAATGAGCAGTTCTTC. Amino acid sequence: CASSGGQPYNEQFF.

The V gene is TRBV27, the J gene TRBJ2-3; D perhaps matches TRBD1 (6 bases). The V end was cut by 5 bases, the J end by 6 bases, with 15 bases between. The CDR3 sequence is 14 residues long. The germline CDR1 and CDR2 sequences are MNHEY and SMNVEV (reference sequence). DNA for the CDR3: TGTGCCAGCAGTCCCGGGACAACCCCGGATACGCAGTATTTT. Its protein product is CASSPGTTPDTQYF.

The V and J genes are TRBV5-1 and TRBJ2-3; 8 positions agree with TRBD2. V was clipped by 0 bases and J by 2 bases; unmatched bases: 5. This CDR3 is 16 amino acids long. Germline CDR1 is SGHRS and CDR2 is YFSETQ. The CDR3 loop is CASSLGGGGSTDTQYF. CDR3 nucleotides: TGCGCCAGCAGCTTGGGAGGCGGGGGGTCCACAGATACGCAGTATTTT.

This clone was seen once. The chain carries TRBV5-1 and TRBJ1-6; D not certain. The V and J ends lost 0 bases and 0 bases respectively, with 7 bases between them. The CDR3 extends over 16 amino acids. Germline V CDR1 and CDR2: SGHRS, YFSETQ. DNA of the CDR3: TGCGCCAGCAGCTTGGGAGTGGTCTCCTATAATTCACCCCTCCACTTT. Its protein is CASSLGVVSYNSPLHF.

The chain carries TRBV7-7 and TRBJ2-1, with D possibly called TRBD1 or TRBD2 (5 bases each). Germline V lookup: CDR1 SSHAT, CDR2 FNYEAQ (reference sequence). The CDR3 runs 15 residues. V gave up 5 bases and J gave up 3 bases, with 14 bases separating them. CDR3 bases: TGTGCCAGCAGCACGTCCGGGGCCTTCTACAATGAGCAGTTCTTC. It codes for CASSTSGAFYNEQFF.

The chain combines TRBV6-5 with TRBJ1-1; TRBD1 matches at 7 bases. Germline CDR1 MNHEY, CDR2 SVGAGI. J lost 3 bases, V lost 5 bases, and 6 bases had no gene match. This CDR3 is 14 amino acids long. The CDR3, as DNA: TGTGCCAGCAGTAAACAGGGGAGGGACACTGAAGCTTTCTTT. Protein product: CASSKQGRDTEAFF.

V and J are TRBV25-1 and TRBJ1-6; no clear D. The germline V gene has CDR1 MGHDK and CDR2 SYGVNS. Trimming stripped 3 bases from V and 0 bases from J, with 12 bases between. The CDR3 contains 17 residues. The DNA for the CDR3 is TGTGCCAGCAGTGATCCAACCGAAAGCTCCTATAATTCACCCCTCCACTTT. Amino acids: CASSDPTESSYNSPLHF. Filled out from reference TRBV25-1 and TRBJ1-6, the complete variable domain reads EADIYQTPRYLVIGTGKKITLECSQTMGHDKMYWYQQDPGMELHLIHYSYGVNSTEKGDLSSESTVSRIRTEHFPLTLESARPSHTSQYLCASSDPTESSYNSPLHFGNGTRLTVT.

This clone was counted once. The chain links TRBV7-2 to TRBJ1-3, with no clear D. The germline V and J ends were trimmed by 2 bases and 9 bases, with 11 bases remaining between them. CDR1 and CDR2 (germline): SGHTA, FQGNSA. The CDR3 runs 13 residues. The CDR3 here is CASSLTNQATIYF. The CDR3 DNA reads TGTGCCAGCAGCTTAACAAACCAAGCCACCATATATTTT.

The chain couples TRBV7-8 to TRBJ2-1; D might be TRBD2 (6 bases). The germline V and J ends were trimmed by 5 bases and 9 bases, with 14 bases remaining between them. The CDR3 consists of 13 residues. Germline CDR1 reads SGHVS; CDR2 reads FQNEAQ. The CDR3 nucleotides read TGTGCCAGCAGCCAGACTAGTGAGACTGAGCAGTTCTTC. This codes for CASSQTSETEQFF.

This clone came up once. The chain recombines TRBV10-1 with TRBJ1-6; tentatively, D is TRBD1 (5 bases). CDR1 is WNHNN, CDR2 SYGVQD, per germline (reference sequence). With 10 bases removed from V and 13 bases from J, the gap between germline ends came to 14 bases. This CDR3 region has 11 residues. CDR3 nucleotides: TGCGCCAAACGCGGGGGGTCCCCCCTCCACTTT. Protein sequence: CAKRGGSPLHF.

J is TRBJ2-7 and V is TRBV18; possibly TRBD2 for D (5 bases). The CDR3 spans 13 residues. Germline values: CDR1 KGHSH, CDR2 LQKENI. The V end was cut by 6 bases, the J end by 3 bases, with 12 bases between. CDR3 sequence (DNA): TGTGCCAGCTCTTCCGAGGGTTTCTACGAGCAGTACTTC. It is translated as CASSSEGFYEQYF.

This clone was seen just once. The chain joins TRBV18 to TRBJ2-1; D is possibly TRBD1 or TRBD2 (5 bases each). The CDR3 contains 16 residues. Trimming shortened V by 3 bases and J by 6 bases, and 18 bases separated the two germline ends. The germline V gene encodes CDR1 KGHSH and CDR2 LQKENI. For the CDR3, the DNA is TGTGCCAGCTCACCCCTAACGAGGGGCTTACGCAATGAGCAGTTCTTC. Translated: CASSPLTRGLRNEQFF.

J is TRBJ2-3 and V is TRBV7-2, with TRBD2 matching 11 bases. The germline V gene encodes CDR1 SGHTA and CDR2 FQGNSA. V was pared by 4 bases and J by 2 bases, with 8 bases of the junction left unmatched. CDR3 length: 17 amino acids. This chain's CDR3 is CASSSPTSGDSTDTQYF. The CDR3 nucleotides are TGTGCCAGCAGCTCGCCGACTAGCGGGGATTCCACAGATACGCAGTATTTT.

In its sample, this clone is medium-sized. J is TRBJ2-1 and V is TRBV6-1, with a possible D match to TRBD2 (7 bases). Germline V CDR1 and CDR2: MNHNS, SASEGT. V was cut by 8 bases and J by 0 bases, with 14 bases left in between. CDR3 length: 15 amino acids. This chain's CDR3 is CASEGGLGSYNEQFF. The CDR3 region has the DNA TGTGCCAGCGAGGGGGGGCTGGGCTCCTACAATGAGCAGTTCTTC.

The DNA for the CDR3 is TGTGCCAGTAGTATAGGGGATTTCAGCTCTGGAAACACCATATATTTT. As protein: CASSIGDFSSGNTIYF. V is TRBV19 and J is TRBJ1-3; D not resolved. The CDR3 extends over 16 amino acids. The V end lost 1 base, the J end lost 0 bases, and 10 bases lay between the germline ends. Germline assignment: CDR1 LNHDA and CDR2 SQIVND (reference sequence).

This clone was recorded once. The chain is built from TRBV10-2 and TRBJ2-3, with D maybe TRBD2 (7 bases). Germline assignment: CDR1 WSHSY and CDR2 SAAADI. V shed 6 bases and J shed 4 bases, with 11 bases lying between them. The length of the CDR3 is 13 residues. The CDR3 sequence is CASSGGRADTQYF. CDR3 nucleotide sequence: TGCGCCAGCAGCGGGGGGCGTGCAGATACGCAGTATTTT.

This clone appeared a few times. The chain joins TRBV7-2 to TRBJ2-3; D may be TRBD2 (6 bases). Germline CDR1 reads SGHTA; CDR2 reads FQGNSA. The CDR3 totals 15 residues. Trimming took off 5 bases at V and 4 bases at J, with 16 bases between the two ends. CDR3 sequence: CASSVAGRGADTQYF. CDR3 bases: TGTGCCAGCAGCGTCGCGGGACGTGGCGCAGATACGCAGTATTTT.

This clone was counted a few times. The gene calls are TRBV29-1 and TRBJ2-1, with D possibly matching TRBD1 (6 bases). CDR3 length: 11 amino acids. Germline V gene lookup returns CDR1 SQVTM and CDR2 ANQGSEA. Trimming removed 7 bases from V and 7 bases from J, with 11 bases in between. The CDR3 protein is CSAGVWNEQFF. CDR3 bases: TGCAGCGCAGGGGTATGGAATGAGCAGTTCTTC.

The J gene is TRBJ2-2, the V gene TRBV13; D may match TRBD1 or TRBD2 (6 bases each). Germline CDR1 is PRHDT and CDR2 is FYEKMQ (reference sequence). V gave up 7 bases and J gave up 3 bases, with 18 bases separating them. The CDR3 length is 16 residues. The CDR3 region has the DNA TGTGCCAGCACCGAGGGGGGCTTCCGCTACACCGGGGAGCTGTTTTTT. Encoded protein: CASTEGGFRYTGELFF.

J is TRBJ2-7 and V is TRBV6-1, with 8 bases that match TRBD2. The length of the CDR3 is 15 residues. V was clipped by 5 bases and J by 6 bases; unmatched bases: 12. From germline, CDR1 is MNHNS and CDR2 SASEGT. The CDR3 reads CASSFFGGGSLEQYF. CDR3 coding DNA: TGTGCCAGCAGTTTTTTCGGCGGGGGGAGTCTCGAGCAGTACTTC.

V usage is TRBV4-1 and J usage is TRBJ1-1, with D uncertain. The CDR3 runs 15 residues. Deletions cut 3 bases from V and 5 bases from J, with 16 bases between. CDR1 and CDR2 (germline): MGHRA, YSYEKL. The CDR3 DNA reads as TGCGCCAGCAGCCAGCTAGGCGGTCGGGGTACTGAAGCTTTCTTT. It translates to CASSQLGGRGTEAFF.